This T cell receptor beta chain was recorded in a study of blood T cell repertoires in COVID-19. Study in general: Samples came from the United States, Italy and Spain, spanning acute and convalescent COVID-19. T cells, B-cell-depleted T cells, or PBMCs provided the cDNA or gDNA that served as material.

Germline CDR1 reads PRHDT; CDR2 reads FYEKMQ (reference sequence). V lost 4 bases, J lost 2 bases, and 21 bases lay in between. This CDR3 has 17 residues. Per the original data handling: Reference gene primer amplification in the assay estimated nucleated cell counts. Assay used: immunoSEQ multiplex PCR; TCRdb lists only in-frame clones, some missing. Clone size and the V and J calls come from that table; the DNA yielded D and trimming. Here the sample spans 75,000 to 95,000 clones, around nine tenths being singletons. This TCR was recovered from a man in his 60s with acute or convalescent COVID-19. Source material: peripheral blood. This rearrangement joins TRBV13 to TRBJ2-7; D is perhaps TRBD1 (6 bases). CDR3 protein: CASSSYTGLGSTYEQYF. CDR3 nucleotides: TGTGCCAGCAGCTCTTACACAGGGCTGGGATCCACCTACGAGCAGTACTTC.